These 20 T cell receptor beta chains originate from one sample sequenced in a study of OX40 agonist ivuxolimab in advanced cancers. Assay: immunoSEQ multiplex PCR; the TCRdb copy retains only in-frame clones and omits some. The sample yields about 62,000 clones, 91% seen once. The sequencing used CD4+ or CD8+ T cells sorted from blood, collected in a trial of the OX40 agonist ivuxolimab. These receptors originate from an adult with an advanced solid tumor such as melanoma, head and neck, liver or kidney cancer.

The CDR3 is CASSYGGSDEQFF. The CDR3 region has the DNA TGTGCCAGCAGTTATGGCGGGAGCGATGAGCAGTTCTTC. The chain carries TRBV6-5 and TRBJ2-1; the match to TRBD2 covers 7 bases. This CDR3 is built from 13 residues. V dropped 3 bases and J dropped 8; count of bases not matched to a gene: 4. From germline, CDR1 is MNHEY and CDR2 SVGAGI.

The V call is TRBV5-4, the J call TRBJ2-7, with 7 positions matching TRBD1. The CDR3 consists of 14 residues. V lost 4 bases and J lost 3; bases outside the gene matches: 7. Germline values: CDR1 SGHNT, CDR2 YYREEE (reference sequence). CDR3 sequence reads: CASSPGTENYEQYF. The CDR3 DNA reads as TGTGCCAGCAGCCCCGGGACAGAAAACTACGAGCAGTACTTC.

The chain employs TRBV4-1 and TRBJ2-1; 10 bases map to TRBD2. The CDR3 totals 16 residues. V lost 2 bases and J lost 6; bases outside the gene matches: 7. Looked up from germline, CDR1 is MGHRA and CDR2 is YSYEKL. CDR3 bases: TGCGCCAGCAGCCAACTAGCGGGAGCGTTCGGCAATGAGCAGTTCTTC. Protein: CASSQLAGAFGNEQFF.

The chain recombines TRBV27 with TRBJ2-1; the match to TRBD2 covers 8 bases. CDR3 length: 15 amino acids. After removal of 3 bases from V and 4 bases from J, the junction contained 5 bases not matched to a gene. Germline V gives CDR1 MNHEY, CDR2 SMNVEV (reference sequence). This CDR3 reads CASSFSGGGYNEQFF. CDR3 sequence (DNA): TGTGCCAGCAGTTTTTCGGGCGGGGGGTACAATGAGCAGTTCTTC.

The chain joins TRBV14 to TRBJ2-1; 9 nucleotides line up with TRBD1. The germline V gene has CDR1 SGHDN and CDR2 FVKESK. This CDR3 comprises 16 residues. V gave up 0 bases and J gave up 6 bases; unmatched junction bases: 6. This chain's CDR3 is CASSQEGGQGSNEQFF. The CDR3 region has the DNA TGTGCCAGCAGCCAAGAAGGTGGACAGGGGAGCAATGAGCAGTTCTTC.

The chain combines TRBV19 with TRBJ1-5; TRBD1 agrees at 7 bases. The junction had 16 bases not matched to a gene; V was cut back by 4 bases and J by 7 bases. The CDR3 contains 17 residues. Looked up from germline, CDR1 is LNHDA and CDR2 is SQIVND (reference sequence). Written as DNA, the CDR3 is TGTGCCAGTAGTAAACCTCCGACAGGGAGGCTTGGCCAGCCCCAGCATTTT. This translates into CASSKPPTGRLGQPQHF.

This chain links TRBV5-1 with TRBJ2-7; TRBD1 matches at 10 bases. The germline gives CDR1 SGHRS, CDR2 YFSETQ. The CDR3 totals 15 residues. The trim removed 3 bases at V and 3 bases at J, leaving 6 bases unmatched. The CDR3 sequence: CASSYGQGGSYEQYF. In nucleotides, the CDR3 is TGCGCCAGCAGCTACGGACAGGGGGGAAGCTACGAGCAGTACTTC.

This clone showed up just a few times. The CDR3: CASGTTGDSYNEQFF. In nucleotides, the CDR3 is TGTGCCAGTGGAACAACAGGAGATTCCTACAATGAGCAGTTCTTC. This chain uses TRBV19 with TRBJ2-1; a possible D gene is TRBD1 (5 bases). Germline CDR1 is LNHDA and CDR2 is SQIVND (reference sequence). CDR3 length: 15 amino acids. The V end was cut by 8 bases, the J end by 1 base, with 15 bases between.

The rearrangement links TRBV6-4 to TRBJ2-1; D is unresolved. With 3 bases removed from V and 11 bases from J, the gap between germline ends came to 14 bases. The CDR3 covers 13 residues. Germline V CDR1 and CDR2: MRHNA, SNTAGT. In nucleotides, the CDR3 is TGTGCCAGCAGTGAGTCAACTACAGATAAGCAGTTCTTC. Its protein is CASSESTTDKQFF.

This sequence joins TRBV11-1 and TRBJ2-7; D gene uncertain. This CDR3 is 11 amino acids long. Germline-derived CDR1 and CDR2 are SGHAT and FQDESV (reference sequence). V lost 5 bases, J lost 7 bases, and 9 bases lay in between. For the CDR3, the DNA is TGTGCCAGCAGCACCGGGTTGGAGCAGTACTTC. Amino acid sequence: CASSTGLEQYF.

The chain couples TRBV5-8 to TRBJ1-1, with TRBD1 identical over 7 bases. The J segment lost 3 bases and the V segment lost 4 bases, leaving 9 bases of the junction unmatched. Germline assignment: CDR1 SGHTS and CDR2 YDEGEE. This CDR3 region has 15 residues. DNA of the CDR3: TGTGCCAGCAGCGGGACACAGGGGTGGTACACTGAAGCTTTCTTT. Translating gives CASSGTQGWYTEAFF.

J is TRBJ1-5 and V is TRBV6-4; 7 bases are a match to TRBD1. This CDR3 spans 14 amino acids. V gave up 5 bases and J gave up 3 bases; unmatched junction bases: 4. In germline, CDR1 is MRHNA, CDR2 SNTAGT. CDR3 DNA: TGTGCCAGCAGTAGACAGGGATTCAATCAGCCCCAGCATTTT. Encoded protein: CASSRQGFNQPQHF.

This chain links TRBV27 with TRBJ2-7; D ambiguous. Per the germline V gene, CDR1 is MNHEY and CDR2 is SMNVEV (reference sequence). The V gene lost 8 bases and the J gene lost 0 bases, with 17 bases spanning the gap. This CDR3 comprises 15 residues. CDR3 loop: CASRSHTTRSYEQYF. DNA for the CDR3: TGTGCCAGCCGATCCCACACGACACGCTCCTACGAGCAGTACTTC.

The genes are TRBV9 and TRBJ2-3, with D uncertain. The germline V and J ends were trimmed by 1 base and 1 base, with 10 bases remaining between them. Germline V lookup: CDR1 SGDLS, CDR2 YYNGEE. The CDR3 runs to 15 residues. The CDR3 spells CASSVFDARTDTQYF. CDR3 in DNA: TGTGCCAGCAGCGTATTTGATGCCCGCACAGATACGCAGTATTTT.

The chain uses TRBV7-2 and TRBJ2-7, with TRBD2 identical over 12 bases. The junction had 14 bases not matched to a gene; V was cut back by 5 bases and J by 3 bases. The CDR3 runs 18 residues. CDR1 SGHTA and CDR2 FQGNSA come from the germline V gene. This chain's CDR3 is CASSLALAGGNTYYEQYF. The CDR3 DNA is TGTGCCAGCAGCCTTGCCCTAGCGGGAGGGAATACCTACTACGAGCAGTACTTC.

This chain joins TRBV4-1 and TRBJ1-4; tentatively, D is TRBD1 (6 bases). CDR3 length equals 15 residues. Germline V gene data show CDR1 as MGHRA and CDR2 as YSYEKL. V was clipped by 1 base and J by 5 bases, with 11 bases between them. CDR3 bases: TGCGCCAGCAGCCAAGTGGCAGGGGACAATGAAAAACTGTTTTTT. This encodes CASSQVAGDNEKLFF.

The chain couples TRBV6-1 to TRBJ1-5; a possible D gene is TRBD1 (6 bases). CDR3 length equals 15 residues. Looked up from germline, CDR1 is MNHNS and CDR2 is SASEGT. V lost 4 bases and J 5 bases, leaving 15 bases between the germline ends. CDR3 bases: TGTGCCAGCAGTGTATTAGGGGGGGCTTATCAGCCCCAGCATTTT. Translating it yields CASSVLGGAYQPQHF.

In DNA, the CDR3 is TGTGCCAGTAGTATTCCCCGGGAGGGCCTCGGTGAGCAGTTCTTC. It is translated as CASSIPREGLGEQFF. The V and J genes are TRBV19 and TRBJ2-1; 8 bases are a match to TRBD2. This CDR3 region has 15 residues. Germline CDR1 is LNHDA and CDR2 is SQIVND (reference sequence). Trimming removed 3 bases from V and 9 bases from J; junction bases left unmatched: 10.

This chain connects TRBV6-1 to TRBJ2-7; 7 bases align to TRBD2. Germline assignment: CDR1 MNHNS and CDR2 SASEGT. Trimming at V came to 3 bases and at J to 5 bases, leaving 7 bases not matched to a gene. The CDR3 contains 14 residues. The CDR3 DNA follows: TGTGCCAGCAGTGATGGCGGGAGTGCCCACGAGCAGTACTTC. It specifies CASSDGGSAHEQYF.

This clone was observed a handful of times. In DNA form, the CDR3 reads TGCGCCAGCAGCTTGGTAGCCTTGGATTCGGTGCGCGAGCAGTACTTC. Translated, it gives CASSLVALDSVREQYF. The chain employs TRBV5-1 and TRBJ2-7; D is unresolved. Germline V gives CDR1 SGHRS, CDR2 YFSETQ. Trimming left V 0 bases short and J 6 bases short, with 19 bases between. This CDR3 contains 16 residues.